The 13 T cell receptor beta chains reported below all come from one sample, sequenced in a study of T cells in Graves' hyperthyroidism and ophthalmopathy. RNA transcripts yielded amplified TCR beta CDR3 regions. In the first-round RT-PCR of the TCR CDR3, the HTBI primer set was used. MiXCR was run by TCRdb on the multiplex PCR reads, yielding one entry per CDR3 protein. This table holds about 560,000 distinct CDR3 sequences, about 15% found once. Sequencing was carried out using blood. The receptors were gathered from a woman between 25 and 40 years old with Graves' hyperthyroidism.

This clonotype has ten or more counts. V and J are TRBV5-1 and TRBJ2-3; 12 bases match TRBD2. V lost 4 bases and J lost 6; bases outside the gene matches: 12. The CDR3 runs 17 residues. Germline loops: CDR1 SGHRS, CDR2 YFSETQ. This chain's CDR3 is CASSHAASGRVGDTQYF. CDR3 nucleotide sequence: TGCGCCAGCAGCCACGCGGCTAGCGGGAGGGTAGGTGATACGCAGTATTTT.

Only a few counts were recorded for this clonotype. The rearrangement links TRBV9 to TRBJ1-2; D is possibly TRBD1 (5 bases). The germline V and J ends were trimmed by 4 bases and 6 bases, with 10 bases remaining between them. The CDR3 sequence is 12 residues long. CDR1 and CDR2 from the germline V gene are SGDLS and YYNGEE. The CDR3 bases are TGTGCCAGCAGCTCTGACAGAAATGGCTACACCTTC. Translating gives CASSSDRNGYTF.

The table lists this clonotype with many counts. The chain combines TRBV7-3 with TRBJ2-1; TRBD1 matches at 8 bases. This CDR3 contains 15 residues. Germline V CDR1 and CDR2: SGHTA, FQGTGA. V shed 4 bases and J 8 bases; nucleotides not matched to a gene: 10. The CDR3 sequence: CASSSPDRVRDEQFF. As DNA, the CDR3 is TGTGCCAGCAGCTCCCCGGACAGGGTGCGAGATGAGCAGTTCTTC.

A few counts support this clonotype. The chain combines TRBV9 with TRBJ2-1; TRBD2 matches 8 bases. The ends lost 4 bases at V and 4 bases at J; junction bases unmatched: 7. The CDR3 is 15 amino acids. Per germline, CDR1 SGDLS and CDR2 YYNGEE. The CDR3 here is CASSPGVAGYNEQFF. DNA of the CDR3: TGTGCCAGCAGCCCAGGGGTAGCGGGGTACAATGAGCAGTTCTTC.

In this sample, this clonotype turned up a few times. The chain's CDR3 is CSASLDSTTKQYF. Written as DNA, the CDR3 is TGCAGTGCTAGTCTGGACAGTACTACGAAGCAGTACTTC. The chain combines TRBV20-1 with TRBJ2-7; D is possibly TRBD1 (6 bases). With 3 bases removed from V and 8 bases from J, the gap between germline ends came to 17 bases. Germline CDR1 DFQATT, CDR2 SNEGSKA (reference sequence). The length of the CDR3 is 13 residues.

This clonotype has ten or more counts. This chain uses TRBV30 with TRBJ1-1; no definite D call. V lost 8 bases, J lost 1 base, and 14 bases lay in between. Germline CDR1 and CDR2: GTSNPN and SVGIG (reference sequence). The CDR3 is made up of 13 amino acids. CDR3 sequence (DNA): TGTGCCCGGCAACAACACGCGAACACTGAAGCTTTCTTT. This gives the protein CARQQHANTEAFF.

This clonotype was recorded many times. The DNA for the CDR3 is TGTGCCAGCAGCCGGAGAGGGGGGTCACCCCAGCATTTT. Encoded protein: CASSRRGGSPQHF. J is TRBJ1-5 and V is TRBV12-3 or TRBV12-4; D possibly corresponds to TRBD1 (6 bases). The CDR3 is made up of 13 amino acids. V shed 6 bases and J shed 10 bases, with 16 bases lying between them.

This clonotype was detected ten times or more. The chain employs TRBV7-9 and TRBJ1-5; D call uncertain. Germline V gives CDR1 SEHNR, CDR2 FQNEAQ (reference sequence). This CDR3 spans 17 amino acids. V was shortened by 2 bases and J by 1 base, with 15 bases between the two germline ends. The CDR3 loop is CASSLTGWKKSNQPQHF. The CDR3 nucleotides are TGTGCCAGCAGCTTAACGGGGTGGAAAAAAAGCAATCAGCCCCAGCATTTT.

This clonotype has at least ten counts. The J gene is TRBJ2-1, the V gene TRBV27; 7 bases fit TRBD2. Unmatched junction bases numbered 12, after V lost 8 bases and J lost 8 bases. The CDR3 has 14 amino acids. Germline CDR1 is MNHEY and CDR2 is SMNVEV (reference sequence). In DNA, the CDR3 is TGTGCCAGCTCGAAGCGGGACTCTTTGCATGAGCAGTTCTTC. Translated: CASSKRDSLHEQFF.

This chain joins TRBV4-1 and TRBJ2-1, with TRBD2 identical over 10 bases. There are 16 residues in the CDR3. Germline CDR1 reads MGHRA; CDR2 reads YSYEKL. Trimming took 6 bases from V and 5 from J; bases not matched to a gene: 10. The CDR3 protein is CASSQLLAGEHNEQFF. In DNA, the CDR3 is TGCGCCAGCAGTCAACTCCTAGCGGGAGAACACAATGAGCAGTTCTTC.

Turning to this clonotype: This may be a read error: a much more frequent sequence differs by one nucleotide. The rearrangement uses TRBV6-1 and TRBJ2-7; 11 bases are a match to TRBD2. Germline V lookup: CDR1 MNHNS, CDR2 SASEGT. This CDR3 contains 14 residues. CDR3 DNA sequence: TGTGCCAGCAGTCCGTCTAGCGGGAGGACCGAGCGGTACTTC. Translation: CASSPSSGRTERYF.

This clonotype was recorded at least ten times. This chain uses TRBV2 with TRBJ1-2; D might be TRBD1 (5 bases). Trimming left V 5 bases short and J 3 bases short, with 13 bases between. Germline-derived CDR1 and CDR2 are SNHLY and FYNNEI. The CDR3 consists of 14 residues. CDR3 loop: CASSPRQRYYGYTF. CDR3 DNA: TGTGCCAGCAGTCCCCGACAGAGATACTATGGCTACACCTTC.

This clonotype appeared a few times. This likely comes from a read error, as the CDR3 has no conserved phenylalanine or tryptophan at its end. This chain joins TRBV10-3 and TRBJ2-7; D may correspond to TRBD1 or TRBD2 (5 bases each). The CDR3 contains 15 residues. CDR1 is ENHRY, CDR2 SYGVKD, per germline. V lost 6 bases, J lost 0 bases, and 15 bases lay in between. This CDR3 is CAIRETWGFSYEQYS. CDR3 bases: TGTGCCATCAGAGAGACGTGGGGGTTCTCCTACGAGCAGTACTCC.